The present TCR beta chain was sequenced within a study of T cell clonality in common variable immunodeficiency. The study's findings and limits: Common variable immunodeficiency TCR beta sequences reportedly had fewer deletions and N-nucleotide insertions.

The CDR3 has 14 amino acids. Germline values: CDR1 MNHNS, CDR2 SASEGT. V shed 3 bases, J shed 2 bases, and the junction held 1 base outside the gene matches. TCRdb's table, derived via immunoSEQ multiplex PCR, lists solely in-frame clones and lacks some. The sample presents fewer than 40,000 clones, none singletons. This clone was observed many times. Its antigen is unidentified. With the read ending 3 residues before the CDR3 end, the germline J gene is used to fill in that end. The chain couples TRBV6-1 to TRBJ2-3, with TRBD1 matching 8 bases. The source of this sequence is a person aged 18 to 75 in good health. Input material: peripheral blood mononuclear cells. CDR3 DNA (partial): TGTGCCAGCAGTGACAGGGGGCCCACAGATACG. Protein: CASSDRGPTDT. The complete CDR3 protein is CASSDRGPTDTQYF.